The 9 T cell receptor beta chains listed next were all sequenced from one sample in a study of T cell responses to AZD1222 COVID-19 vaccine. TCRdb keeps only in-frame clones here, not all; method: immunoSEQ multiplex PCR. The sample lists under 150,000 clones; 85% to 95% were seen once. The material sequenced was peripheral blood, taken on day 0 of AZD1222 vaccination. These TCRs come from an adult in good health.

The chain is built from TRBV5-6 and TRBJ2-2; D call uncertain. The CDR3 length is 17 residues. Germline V gene sequence: CDR1 SGHDT, CDR2 YYEEEE. V was shortened by 3 bases and J by 0 bases, with 15 bases between the two germline ends. For the CDR3, the DNA is TGTGCCAGCAGCTCATTACCCGGACGGGCGAACACCGGGGAGCTGTTTTTT. Its translation: CASSSLPGRANTGELFF.

This chain joins TRBV7-3 and TRBJ1-6; D gene unclear. Germline CDR1 reads SGHTA; CDR2 reads FQGTGA. V was trimmed by 4 bases and J by 11 bases, leaving 9 bases between them. This CDR3 has 12 amino acids. In DNA, the CDR3 is TGTGCCAGCAGCTCCCCCAGAACACCCCTCCACTTT. Amino acid sequence: CASSSPRTPLHF.

J is TRBJ2-5 and V is TRBV5-1, with a tentative D call TRBD2 (6 bases). CDR1 is SGHRS, CDR2 YFSETQ, per germline. V lost 0 bases and J lost 3, with 6 bases in between. This CDR3 has 13 residues. The CDR3 DNA reads TGCGCCAGCAGCTTGGGCGGGGAAGAGACCCAGTACTTC. As protein: CASSLGGEETQYF.

The gene calls are TRBV28 and TRBJ1-1; TRBD1 is a possible D gene (5 bases). The germline CDR1 and CDR2 sequences are MDHEN and SYDVKM. The length of the CDR3 is 14 residues. Trimming pared 6 bases from V and 1 base from J, leaving 12 bases between. CDR3 in amino acids: CASSLRGWNTEAFF. In DNA form, the CDR3 reads TGTGCCAGCAGCCTGAGGGGCTGGAACACTGAAGCTTTCTTT.

The genes are TRBV5-6 and TRBJ1-2, with unresolved D. The CDR3 covers 13 residues. Germline-derived CDR1 and CDR2 are SGHDT and YYEEEE. With 0 bases removed from V and 1 base from J, the gap between germline ends came to 4 bases. DNA of the CDR3: TGTGCCAGCAGCTTGGCCGATAACTATGGCTACACCTTC. Its protein product is CASSLADNYGYTF. The variable domain in full, completed from reference TRBV5-6 and TRBJ1-2, reads DAGVTQSPTHLIKTRGQQVTLRCSPKSGHDTVSWYQQALGQGPQFIFQYYEEEERQRGNFPDRFSGHQFPNYSSELNVNALLLGDSALYLCASSLADNYGYTFGSGTRLTVV.

The chain combines TRBV27 with TRBJ1-6, with unresolved D. The germline V gene has CDR1 MNHEY and CDR2 SMNVEV (reference sequence). CDR3 size: 14 residues. Trimming stripped 8 bases from V and 9 bases from J, with 17 bases between. CDR3 nucleotides: TGTGCCAGCGGTCCGGGATATCTAATTTCACCCCTCCACTTT. Amino acid sequence: CASGPGYLISPLHF.

The chain uses TRBV10-2 and TRBJ2-1; 7 bases agree with TRBD2. Per the germline V gene, CDR1 is WSHSY and CDR2 is SAAADI. J gave up 8 bases and V 6 bases, and 10 bases lay outside the gene matches. The CDR3 is made up of 14 amino acids. CDR3 loop: CASRIGLVNHEQFF. Written as DNA, the CDR3 is TGCGCCAGCAGGATCGGACTAGTTAATCATGAGCAGTTCTTC.

This clone was observed a few times. This chain connects TRBV10-3 to TRBJ2-1; the match to TRBD2 covers 9 bases. Germline values: CDR1 ENHRY, CDR2 SYGVKD. V dropped 5 bases and J dropped 9; count of bases not matched to a gene: 11. The CDR3 covers 15 residues. The CDR3 is CAISSGASGNVEQFF. The CDR3, as DNA: TGTGCCATCAGTTCAGGGGCTAGCGGGAATGTTGAGCAGTTCTTC.

The genes are TRBV28 and TRBJ1-4, with 8 bases aligning to TRBD1. V gave up 4 bases and J gave up 6 bases; unmatched junction bases: 7. The CDR3 is made up of 15 amino acids. The germline V gene has CDR1 MDHEN and CDR2 SYDVKM. The DNA for the CDR3 is TGTGCCAGCAGTTGGGGGGACAGGTCCTATGAAAAACTGTTTTTT. Translation gives CASSWGDRSYEKLFF.